This note documents a single T cell receptor (beta chain) sequence. This sample was taken from a study of OX40 agonist ivuxolimab in advanced cancers. Study context: The patients' treatment was ivuxolimab, an agonistic anti-OX40 (CD134) antibody. Ivuxolimab was administered intravenously to patients at 0.01 to 10 mg/kg every 2 weeks.

Trimming removed 8 bases from V and 7 bases from J, with 14 bases in between. CDR3 length: 13 residues. Germline V gene lookup returns CDR1 SNHLY and CDR2 FYNNEI. Data came from immunoSEQ multiplex PCR; TCRdb stores just in-frame clones and leaves some out. This sample has about 38,000 clones, with 80% to 85% found just once. This receptor was identified in an adult with an advanced solid tumor such as melanoma, head and neck, liver or kidney cancer. This rearrangement joins TRBV2 to TRBJ1-4, with D possibly matching TRBD1 (5 bases). Source: CD4+ or CD8+ T cells sorted from blood, taken in a trial of the OX40 agonist ivuxolimab. Written as DNA, the CDR3 is TGTGCCAGCGGGAACTTGGGGACTGAAAAACTGTTTTTT. Protein sequence: CASGNLGTEKLFF.